A single sample gave rise to the 26 T cell receptor beta chains below, sequenced in a study of T and B cells in COVID-19 patients. TRB rearrangements were amplified by multiplex PCR with BIOMED2 TRB-A/B primers. TCRdb independently ran MiXCR on the multiplex PCR reads; one entry per CDR3 protein. This sample has 7,500 to 9,500 distinct CDR3 sequences, with roughly 27% found just once. From blood, about 230-500 ng of genomic DNA served as TRB template. The sequenced sample consisted of blood. These receptors came from a human donor who had recovered from COVID-19.

This clonotype was detected only a few times. The rearrangement uses TRBV4-2 and TRBJ1-6; no firm D call. Trimming pared 7 bases from V and 7 bases from J, leaving 23 bases between. The CDR3 totals 17 residues. Germline assignment: CDR1 LGHNA and CDR2 YNFKEQ. This CDR3 reads CASKWGGEQHFNSPLHF. DNA for the CDR3: TGTGCCAGCAAATGGGGTGGGGAACAGCATTTCAATTCACCCCTCCACTTT.

J is TRBJ1-3 and V is TRBV5-1; D might be TRBD1 (6 bases). CDR3 length: 14 amino acids. Trimming cost V 0 bases and J 6 bases, with 10 bases left between them. Germline lookup yields CDR1 SGHRS and CDR2 YFSETQ. CDR3 sequence: CASSLEGGENTIYF. DNA for the CDR3: TGCGCCAGCAGCTTGGAGGGGGGTGAAAACACCATATATTTT. The full variable domain, with the rest looked up from reference TRBV5-1 and TRBJ1-3, is KAGVTQTPRYLIKTRGQQVTLSCSPISGHRSVSWYQQTPGQGLQFLFEYFSETQRNKGNFPGRFSGRQFSNSRSEMNVSTLELGDSALYLCASSLEGGENTIYFGEGSWLTVV.

By frequency in the sample, this clonotype is medium-sized. The V and J genes are TRBV15 and TRBJ2-1, with D hard to call. The CDR3 runs to 15 residues. V lost 4 bases and J lost 0, with 10 bases in between. Germline values: CDR1 LNHNV, CDR2 YYDKDF (reference sequence). This CDR3 reads CATSTRTGSYNEQFF. In DNA, the CDR3 is TGTGCCACCAGCACAAGAACCGGCTCCTACAATGAGCAGTTCTTC.

This chain uses TRBV18 with TRBJ2-3; the D call may be TRBD1 or TRBD2 (5 bases each). The CDR3 runs to 16 residues. Germline V gene lookup returns CDR1 KGHSH and CDR2 LQKENI. Trimming cost V 2 bases and J 0 bases, with 12 bases left between them. The CDR3 region has the DNA TGTGCCAGCTCACCATTCGGGACCCGCAGCACAGATACGCAGTATTTT. It translates to CASSPFGTRSTDTQYF.

This clonotype was found a few times. The rearrangement uses TRBV5-5 and TRBJ1-1, with 9 bases fitting TRBD1. This CDR3 has 17 amino acids. Trimming cost V 4 bases and J 2 bases; bases outside gene matches: 12. Germline loops: CDR1 SGHKS, CDR2 YYEKEE (reference sequence). The DNA for the CDR3 is TGTGCCAGCAGCAGCTTACCGGGACAGGGAATAAACACTGAAGCTTTCTTT. Its translation is CASSSLPGQGINTEAFF.

The rearrangement uses TRBV18 and TRBJ1-2; a weak D match, TRBD1 (6 bases). V lost 6 bases and J 2 bases, leaving 10 bases between the germline ends. This CDR3 comprises 13 residues. The germline V gene encodes CDR1 KGHSH and CDR2 LQKENI. The CDR3 loop reads CASSLQGNYGYTF. The CDR3 DNA follows: TGTGCCAGCTCTCTCCAGGGGAACTATGGCTACACCTTC.

By frequency in the sample, this clonotype is large. The genes are TRBV29-1 and TRBJ2-1, with 10 nucleotides matching TRBD2. The CDR3 contains 13 residues. J lost 10 bases, V lost 0 bases, and 3 bases had no gene match. Per the germline V gene, CDR1 is SQVTM and CDR2 is ANQGSEA. The CDR3 is CSVEEEAGGEQFF. As DNA, the CDR3 is TGCAGCGTTGAAGAGGAAGCGGGGGGGGAGCAGTTCTTC.

This clonotype is medium-sized (0.01 to 0.1%) in the sample. The chain couples TRBV19 to TRBJ1-1; D is possibly TRBD1 (6 bases). The V end lost 7 bases, the J end lost 1 base, and 13 bases lay between the germline ends. This CDR3 has 14 residues. CDR1 LNHDA and CDR2 SQIVND come from the germline V gene (reference sequence). CDR3 coding DNA: TGTGCCAGTACGTTAGCCAGGGGGAACACTGAAGCTTTCTTT. Protein: CASTLARGNTEAFF.

This clonotype was counted ten times or more. The rearrangement links TRBV6-2 or TRBV6-3 to TRBJ2-7, with TRBD1 as a possible D gene (5 bases). The V gene's germline CDR1 is MNHEY and CDR2 SVGEGT. Trimming cost V 2 bases and J 3 bases, with 14 bases left between them. The length of the CDR3 is 15 residues. CDR3 sequence reads: CASSYGADPIYEQYF. CDR3 nucleotide sequence: TGTGCCAGCAGTTACGGGGCAGACCCTATCTACGAGCAGTACTTC.

The table lists this clonotype with a few counts. The chain uses TRBV6-5 and TRBJ2-7, with 10 bases matching TRBD2. CDR3 length equals 15 residues. V dropped 2 bases and J dropped 4; count of bases not matched to a gene: 5. Looked up from germline, CDR1 is MNHEY and CDR2 is SVGAGI. The DNA for the CDR3 is TGTGCCAGCAGTTACCGGGCTAGCGGGGGATACGAGCAGTACGTC. Protein sequence: CASSYRASGGYEQYV.

By share of the sample, this clonotype is medium-sized. The chain recombines TRBV6-1 with TRBJ2-3; 11 bases are shared with TRBD2. The CDR3 sequence is 16 residues long. The germline V gene has CDR1 MNHNS and CDR2 SASEGT. The trim removed 1 base at V and 1 base at J, leaving 1 base unmatched. CDR3 region: CASSEGSGGGTDTQYF. The DNA for the CDR3 is TGTGCCAGCAGTGAAGGTAGCGGGGGGGGCACAGATACGCAGTATTTT.

The chain carries TRBV11-2 and TRBJ1-4; D gene uncertain. Trimming pared 1 base from V and 1 base from J, leaving 19 bases between. The CDR3 consists of 19 residues. In germline, CDR1 is SGHAT, CDR2 FQNNGV. CDR3: CASSLGLYGLTGTNEKLFF. The CDR3 nucleotides are TGTGCCAGCAGCTTAGGGTTATACGGGTTAACCGGAACTAATGAAAAACTGTTTTTT.

A few counts support this clonotype. This chain links TRBV24-1 with TRBJ2-2; D not certain. CDR3 size: 14 residues. From germline, CDR1 is KGHDR and CDR2 SFDVKD. Trimming took 3 bases from V and 6 from J, leaving 10 bases between them. CDR3 in DNA: TGTGCCACCAGTGATCGGATCCTTCCCGGGGAGCTGTTTTTT. Encoded protein: CATSDRILPGELFF.

There are many counts of this clonotype. J is TRBJ1-1 and V is TRBV6-5; tentative D call: TRBD1 (5 bases). The CDR3 has 14 residues. Germline V CDR1 and CDR2: MNHEY, SVGAGI. Trimming left V 6 bases short and J 4 bases short, with 15 bases between. CDR3 DNA sequence: TGTGCCAGCAGCCTAATAGCAGGGTCCACTGAAGCTTTCTTT. Its translation is CASSLIAGSTEAFF.

This clonotype is labeled medium-sized. The rearrangement joins TRBV19 to TRBJ2-2; 11 bases fit TRBD1. This CDR3 spans 13 amino acids. Germline loops: CDR1 LNHDA, CDR2 SQIVND (reference sequence). Germline trimming cut 6 bases from V and 6 bases from J; bases unmatched to any gene: 0. CDR3 residues: CASRDRGPGELFF. The CDR3 DNA is TGTGCCAGTAGGGACAGGGGGCCCGGGGAGCTGTTTTTT.

The chain couples TRBV15 to TRBJ1-1; a possible D gene is TRBD1 (5 bases). The CDR3 runs 15 residues. Trimming removed 0 bases at V and 3 bases at J, with 11 bases between. The V gene's germline CDR1 is LNHNV and CDR2 YYDKDF (reference sequence). CDR3 residues: CATSRDLGEDTEAFF. CDR3 nucleotides: TGTGCCACCAGCAGAGATTTGGGGGAGGACACTGAAGCTTTCTTT.

The chain couples TRBV6-5 to TRBJ2-6; D not certain. This CDR3 has 13 residues. V shed 6 bases and J shed 1 base, with 4 bases lying between them. Germline V lookup: CDR1 MNHEY, CDR2 SVGAGI. The CDR3 loop is CASSESGANVLTF. The DNA for the CDR3 is TGTGCCAGCAGCGAGTCTGGGGCCAACGTCCTGACTTTC.

V gene TRBV7-2 combines with J gene TRBJ2-5; perhaps TRBD1 as D (5 bases). The germline gives CDR1 SGHTA, CDR2 FQGNSA. CDR3 size: 13 residues. Deletions cut 4 bases from V and 5 bases from J, with 11 bases between. The CDR3 sequence: CASSSRVMETQYF. The CDR3 region has the DNA TGTGCCAGCAGCTCCAGGGTTATGGAGACCCAGTACTTC.

Here the CDR3 reads CASSLAEGGPQHF. The CDR3 DNA reads as TGTGCCAGCAGCTTAGCCGAGGGGGGACCCCAGCATTTT. The genes are TRBV7-9 and TRBJ1-5, with a possible D match to TRBD1 (6 bases). From germline, CDR1 is SEHNR and CDR2 FQNEAQ (reference sequence). CDR3 length: 13 residues. V gave up 0 bases and J gave up 10 bases, with 10 bases separating them.

This rearrangement joins TRBV7-6 to TRBJ2-7; 9 nucleotides agree with TRBD1. Germline assignment: CDR1 SGHVS and CDR2 FNYEAQ. The trim removed 1 base at V and 6 bases at J, leaving 7 bases unmatched. CDR3 length: 15 residues. CDR3 loop: CASSLGGTGRVEQYF. Written as DNA, the CDR3 is TGTGCCAGCAGCTTAGGAGGGACAGGGCGTGTCGAGCAGTACTTC.

This clonotype is medium-sized. J is TRBJ2-3 and V is TRBV18, with D unresolved. Germline V CDR1 and CDR2: KGHSH, LQKENI. Trimming took off 3 bases at V and 0 bases at J, with 10 bases between the two ends. This CDR3 contains 15 residues. CDR3 nucleotides: TGTGCCAGCTCACCCGCCATCCTTAGCACAGATACGCAGTATTTT. Amino acid sequence: CASSPAILSTDTQYF.

This clonotype was picked up many times. The chain employs TRBV6-5 and TRBJ1-3; maybe TRBD1 (5 bases). CDR3 size: 16 residues. The V gene's germline CDR1 is MNHEY and CDR2 SVGAGI. V lost 5 bases and J lost 0, with 14 bases in between. The CDR3 DNA reads TGTGCCAGCAGTGATTGGGGCAGGGCCTCTGGAAACACCATATATTTT. Its translation is CASSDWGRASGNTIYF.

The chain has TRBV7-9 and TRBJ2-5; 11 positions match TRBD2. Germline V gene data show CDR1 as SEHNR and CDR2 as FQNEAQ (reference sequence). The CDR3 has 18 residues. J lost 2 bases, V lost 5 bases, and 13 bases had no gene match. This chain's CDR3 is CASSPALAGGPRQETQYF. The DNA for the CDR3 is TGTGCCAGCAGCCCAGCCCTAGCGGGGGGCCCGCGGCAAGAGACCCAGTACTTC.

This clonotype is judged medium-sized (0.01 to 0.1%). This rearrangement joins TRBV29-1 to TRBJ1-2, with 7 nucleotides matching TRBD1. CDR1 and CDR2 from the germline V gene are SQVTM and ANQGSEA. This CDR3 contains 14 residues. V gave up 5 bases and J gave up 3 bases; unmatched junction bases: 9. For the CDR3, the DNA is TGCAGCGTTCGCCGGGACAGCGCATACTATGGCTACACCTTC. It translates to CSVRRDSAYYGYTF.

This sequence joins TRBV5-6 and TRBJ1-2; D perhaps matches TRBD1 (6 bases). The ends were cut back, 7 bases at V and 3 bases at J, with 16 bases in the middle. CDR1 and CDR2 from the germline V gene are SGHDT and YYEEEE. CDR3 size: 14 residues. CDR3 sequence: CASVAWDKDYGYTF. For the CDR3, the DNA is TGTGCCAGCGTCGCGTGGGACAAAGACTATGGCTACACCTTC.

This rearrangement joins TRBV7-2 to TRBJ1-1; no firm D call. CDR1 is SGHTA, CDR2 FQGNSA, per germline. Between the trimmed V and J ends, which lost 1 base and 6 bases, there was a span of 6 bases. There are 12 residues in the CDR3. The CDR3 DNA reads as TGTGCCAGCAGCTTAGGGTGGGCTGAAGCTTTCTTT. Its translation: CASSLGWAEAFF.